The following is a T cell receptor (beta chain) sequence with its context. Germline V CDR1 and CDR2: MNHNY, SVGAGI (reference sequence). V was pared by 2 bases and J by 9 bases, with 20 bases between. CDR3 size: 16 residues. The data were obtained in a study of blood T cell repertoires in COVID-19. Using immunoSEQ multiplex PCR, the repertoire was profiled, and TCRdb retains in-frame clones only, with some absent. The top ten hold 4.3% of the sample, which has tens of thousands of clones, about 85% seen once. Source material: peripheral blood. This clonotype was sampled from a man aged 60-69 years with acute or convalescent COVID-19. The chain uses TRBV6-6 and TRBJ2-1; perhaps TRBD2 as D (6 bases). CDR3 in amino acids: CASSYHHNGLLGEQFF. CDR3 DNA: TGTGCCAGCAGTTACCACCATAACGGACTATTAGGTGAGCAGTTCTTC.